This TCR beta chain appears in the sequencing data of a study of memory CD4+ T cells and cytomegalovirus serostatus. The CDR3 length is 13 residues. From germline, CDR1 is MNHEY and CDR2 SMNVEV (reference sequence). TCRdb's table, derived via immunoSEQ multiplex PCR, lists solely in-frame clones and lacks some. Altogether 85,000 to 100,000 clones are present, 75% to 85% being singletons, with the ten largest covering 3.6%. Single viable CD3+CD4+CD8-CD45RO+ cells were sorted as the memory CD4+ T cells. The source of this sequence is an adult in good health and CMV-seropositive. The rearrangement uses TRBV27 and TRBJ2-3; perhaps TRBD2 as D (5 bases). Material: memory CD4+ T cells from blood. The CDR3 spells CAIRGGGTDTQYF. CDR3 sequence (DNA): TGTGCAATCAGAGGAGGAGGCACAGATACGCAGTATTTT.